Below are 18 T cell receptor beta chains sequenced from a single sample in a study of cytomegalovirus exposure and HLA in healthy donors. Primers for the PCR totalled 60 Vbeta and 13 Jbeta. Clones were read by immunoSEQ multiplex PCR, and TCRdb kept only the in-frame ones, dropping some. The sample features about 130,000 clones, with approximately 1.7% in its top ten. The sequenced sample was PBMCs. Receptors originate from a man aged 18 to 35 in good health and CMV-seronegative.

The rearrangement joins TRBV5-1 to TRBJ1-4; 9 nucleotides align to TRBD1. Germline trimming cut 4 bases from V and 11 bases from J; bases unmatched to any gene: 6. Per germline, CDR1 SGHRS and CDR2 YFSETQ. CDR3 size: 13 residues. The CDR3: CASSERQGGKLFF. CDR3 coding DNA: TGCGCCAGCAGCGAGCGACAGGGGGGGAAACTGTTTTTT.

The V gene is TRBV7-2, the J gene TRBJ2-1, with 9 bases identical to TRBD2. With 1 base clipped from V and 7 bases from J, the junction kept 11 bases outside the gene matches. CDR3 length equals 17 residues. Germline CDR1 is SGHTA and CDR2 is FQGNSA. Here the CDR3 DNA reads TGTGCCAGCAGCTTAGTTCCTACCGGGACTAGCTATAATGAGCAGTTCTTC. Protein product: CASSLVPTGTSYNEQFF.

This chain uses TRBV29-1 with TRBJ1-4; D is unresolved. Germline lookup yields CDR1 SQVTM and CDR2 ANQGSEA. V was shortened by 0 bases and J by 7 bases, with 18 bases between the two germline ends. CDR3 length: 16 amino acids. CDR3 residues: CSVEDRVRRVGEKLFF. For the CDR3, the DNA is TGCAGCGTTGAAGATCGAGTAAGGAGGGTGGGTGAAAAACTGTTTTTT.

The chain combines TRBV11-3 with TRBJ2-7, with TRBD1 identical over 7 bases. CDR3 length equals 13 residues. The ends lost 8 bases at V and 7 bases at J; junction bases unmatched: 11. Germline V gene lookup returns CDR1 SGHNT and CDR2 YENEEA. In DNA, the CDR3 is TGTGCCAGCCAACAGGGGTTTTCGAGGGAGCAGTACTTC. Translation: CASQQGFSREQYF.

This chain uses TRBV7-2 with TRBJ1-3; the D gene is possibly TRBD1 (6 bases). Germline V gene lookup returns CDR1 SGHTA and CDR2 FQGNSA. CDR3 size: 15 residues. V lost 5 bases, J lost 0 bases, and 11 bases lay in between. For the CDR3, the DNA is TGTGCCAGCAGCCGCGGACAGAGCTCTGGAAACACCATATATTTT. Protein product: CASSRGQSSGNTIYF.

The chain couples TRBV6-1 to TRBJ1-6, with 8 bases aligning to TRBD1. Trimming at V came to 4 bases and at J to 10 bases, leaving 12 bases not matched to a gene. Germline loops: CDR1 MNHNS, CDR2 SASEGT. The CDR3 contains 16 residues. The CDR3 spells CASSAIVDRGFSPLHF. The CDR3 bases are TGTGCCAGCAGTGCTATTGTCGACAGGGGCTTCTCACCCCTCCACTTT.

V is TRBV13 and J is TRBJ2-7, with 11 bases that match TRBD2. The CDR3 loop spans 14 amino acids. Trimming cost V 6 bases and J 6 bases; bases outside gene matches: 7. Per germline, CDR1 PRHDT and CDR2 FYEKMQ (reference sequence). The CDR3 loop reads CASRPLAGVAEQYF. In DNA form, the CDR3 reads TGTGCCAGCAGACCACTAGCGGGAGTAGCCGAGCAGTACTTC.

The V call is TRBV7-2, the J call TRBJ1-1; TRBD1 aligns across 8 bases. CDR1 and CDR2 (germline): SGHTA, FQGNSA. The J segment lost 4 bases and the V segment lost 4 bases, leaving 8 bases of the junction unmatched. CDR3 length: 15 residues. Written as DNA, the CDR3 is TGTGCCAGCAGCTCCAGACAGGGGCGGATCACTGAAGCTTTCTTT. Its protein is CASSSRQGRITEAFF.

The V gene is TRBV5-4, the J gene TRBJ1-4; no definite D call. Germline CDR1 reads SGHNT; CDR2 reads YYREEE (reference sequence). The V and J ends lost 6 bases and 6 bases respectively, with 9 bases between them. This CDR3 contains 12 residues. The CDR3 region has the DNA TGTGCCAGCACCCCCGGGGATGAAAAACTGTTTTTT. It encodes CASTPGDEKLFF.

This chain joins TRBV29-1 and TRBJ2-5; 7 nucleotides match TRBD2. Germline-derived CDR1 and CDR2 are SQVTM and ANQGSEA. The CDR3 is 13 residues long. Trimming removed 4 bases from V and 5 bases from J; junction bases left unmatched: 7. The CDR3 DNA reads TGCAGCGTTGCGGGGGGTGTAATGGAGACCCAGTACTTC. Its protein is CSVAGGVMETQYF.

V usage is TRBV30 and J usage is TRBJ2-5; 8 bases align to TRBD1. The length of the CDR3 is 14 residues. Trimming cost V 2 bases and J 2 bases; bases outside gene matches: 4. Germline loops: CDR1 GTSNPN, CDR2 SVGIG (reference sequence). This CDR3 reads CAWSPGGSQETQYF. The DNA for the CDR3 is TGTGCCTGGAGTCCAGGGGGCTCACAAGAGACCCAGTACTTC.

The genes are TRBV7-2 and TRBJ2-2; 7 bases agree with TRBD1. V lost 2 bases, J lost 0 bases, and 3 bases stayed unmatched. The CDR3 has 16 amino acids. From germline, CDR1 is SGHTA and CDR2 FQGNSA. CDR3 protein: CASSLNDRANTGELFF. The CDR3, as DNA: TGTGCCAGCAGCTTAAATGACAGGGCGAACACCGGGGAGCTGTTTTTT.

This chain links TRBV28 with TRBJ1-1, with D maybe TRBD1 (6 bases). This CDR3 region has 17 residues. Germline V gene data show CDR1 as MDHEN and CDR2 as SYDVKM. Between the trimmed V and J ends, which lost 1 base and 5 bases, there was a span of 20 bases. This chain's CDR3 is CASSLFSGIGGNTEAFF. CDR3 bases: TGTGCCAGCAGTTTATTCAGTGGGATTGGGGGCAATACTGAAGCTTTCTTT.

This chain connects TRBV28 to TRBJ2-6, with a possible D match to TRBD1 (6 bases). The CDR3 totals 16 residues. Germline assignment: CDR1 MDHEN and CDR2 SYDVKM. The V end was cut by 6 bases, the J end by 0 bases, with 12 bases between. CDR3: CASRSGQFSGANVLTF. CDR3 sequence (DNA): TGTGCCAGCAGATCAGGACAGTTCTCTGGGGCCAACGTCCTGACTTTC.

The chain couples TRBV27 to TRBJ1-2; perhaps TRBD1 as D (6 bases). CDR3 length: 13 amino acids. V lost 5 bases and J 5 bases, leaving 12 bases between the germline ends. Germline V gene data show CDR1 as MNHEY and CDR2 as SMNVEV (reference sequence). The CDR3 is CASSRDTRYGYTF. Here the CDR3 DNA reads TGTGCCAGCAGTAGGGACACCCGTTATGGCTACACCTTC.

This chain connects TRBV11-2 to TRBJ1-3; D unresolved. V was trimmed by 1 base and J by 7 bases, leaving 11 bases between them. The germline V gene encodes CDR1 SGHAT and CDR2 FQNNGV. The CDR3 is 14 residues long. CDR3: CASSLGNTGNTIYF. In nucleotides, the CDR3 is TGTGCCAGCAGCTTAGGGAACACGGGGAACACCATATATTTT.

This chain uses TRBV29-1 with TRBJ1-1; 10 bases agree with TRBD1. The CDR3 covers 13 residues. V shed 4 bases and J 4 bases; nucleotides not matched to a gene: 3. CDR1 SQVTM and CDR2 ANQGSEA come from the germline V gene. CDR3 region: CSVAGQGGTEAFF. The CDR3, as DNA: TGCAGCGTTGCCGGACAGGGGGGCACTGAAGCTTTCTTT.

The genes are TRBV28 and TRBJ1-2, with unresolved D. The CDR3 is 10 amino acids. Germline V gives CDR1 MDHEN, CDR2 SYDVKM. Deletions cut 8 bases from V and 5 bases from J, with 6 bases between. The CDR3 spells CASDGYGYTF. As DNA, the CDR3 is TGTGCCAGCGACGGGTATGGCTACACCTTC.